Sequencing of this T cell receptor (beta chain) was carried out in a study of identical twins. The authors used template switching to add a universal primer site and gave cDNA unique molecular identifiers. TCRdb re-called the 5' RACE reads through MiXCR, storing one row per CDR3 protein. The data hold some 200,000 distinct CDR3 sequences, with less than 8% observed a single time. With no exceptions, donors were healthy Caucasians. CDR3 size: 14 residues. The germline V gene encodes CDR1 MNHEY and CDR2 SMNVEV (reference sequence). V lost 0 bases and J 2 bases, leaving 8 bases between the germline ends. This same sample was also taken into another study, of yellow fever vaccine responses in identical twins.

The chain uses TRBV27 and TRBJ2-7; D may be TRBD1 or TRBD2 (5 bases each). Input material: memory (CD45RO+) T cells sorted from blood. The origin of this receptor is a woman aged 18-30 years in good health. The CDR3 is CASSLSGVTYEQYF. Here the CDR3 DNA reads TGTGCCAGCAGTTTATCGGGGGTTACCTACGAGCAGTACTTC.